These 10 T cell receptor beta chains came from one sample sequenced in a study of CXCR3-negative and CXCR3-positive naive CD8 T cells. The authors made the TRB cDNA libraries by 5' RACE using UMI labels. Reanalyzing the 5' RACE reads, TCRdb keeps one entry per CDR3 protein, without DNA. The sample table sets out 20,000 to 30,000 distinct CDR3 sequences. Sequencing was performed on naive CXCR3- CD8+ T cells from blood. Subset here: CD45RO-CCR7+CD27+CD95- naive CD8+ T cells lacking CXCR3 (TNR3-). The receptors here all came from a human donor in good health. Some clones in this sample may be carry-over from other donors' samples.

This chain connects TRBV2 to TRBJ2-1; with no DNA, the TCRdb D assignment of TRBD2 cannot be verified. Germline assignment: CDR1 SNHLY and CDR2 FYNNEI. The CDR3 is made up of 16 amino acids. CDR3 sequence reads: CASSPTSGGAYNEQFF.

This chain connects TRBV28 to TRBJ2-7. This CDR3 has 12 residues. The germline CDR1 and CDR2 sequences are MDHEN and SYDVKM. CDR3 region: CASSFNLGEQYF.

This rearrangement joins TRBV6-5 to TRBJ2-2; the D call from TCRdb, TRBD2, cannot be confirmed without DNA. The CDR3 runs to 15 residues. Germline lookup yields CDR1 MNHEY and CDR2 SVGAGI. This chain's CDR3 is CASSFSGGPSGELFF.

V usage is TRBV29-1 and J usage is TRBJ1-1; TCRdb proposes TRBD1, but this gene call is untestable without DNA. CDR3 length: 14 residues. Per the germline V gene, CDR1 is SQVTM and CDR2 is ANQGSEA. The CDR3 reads CSVEGQGGNTETFF. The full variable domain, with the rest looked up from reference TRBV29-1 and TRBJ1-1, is SAVISQKPSRDICQRGTSLTIQCQVDSQVTMMFWYRQQPGQSLTLIATANQGSEATYESGFVIDKFPISRPNLTFSTLTVSNMSPEDSSIYLCSVEGQGGNTETFFGQGTRLTVV.

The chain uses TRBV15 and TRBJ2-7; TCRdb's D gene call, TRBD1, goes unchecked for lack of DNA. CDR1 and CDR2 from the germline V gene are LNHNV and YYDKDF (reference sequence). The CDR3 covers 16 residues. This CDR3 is CATSRDEGTGTHEQYF.

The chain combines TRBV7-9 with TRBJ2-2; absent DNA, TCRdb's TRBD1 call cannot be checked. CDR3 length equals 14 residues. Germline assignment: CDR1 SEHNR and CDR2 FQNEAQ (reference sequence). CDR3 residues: CASSSTGGPGELFF.

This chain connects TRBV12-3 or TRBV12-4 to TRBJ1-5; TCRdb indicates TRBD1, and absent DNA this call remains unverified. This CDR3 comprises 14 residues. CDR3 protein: CASSFPQGDQPQHF.

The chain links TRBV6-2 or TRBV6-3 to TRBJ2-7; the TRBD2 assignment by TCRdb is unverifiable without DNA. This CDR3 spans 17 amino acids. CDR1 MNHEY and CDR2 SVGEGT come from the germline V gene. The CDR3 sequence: CASSLGPLGDSLYEQYF.

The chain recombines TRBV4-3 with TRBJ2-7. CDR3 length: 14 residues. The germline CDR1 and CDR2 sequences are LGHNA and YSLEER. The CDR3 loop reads CASSQEVGTYEQYF.

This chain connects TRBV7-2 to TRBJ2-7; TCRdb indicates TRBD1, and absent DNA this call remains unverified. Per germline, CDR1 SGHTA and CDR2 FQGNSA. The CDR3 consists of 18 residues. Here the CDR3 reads CASSLRAGGYRYPYEQYF.